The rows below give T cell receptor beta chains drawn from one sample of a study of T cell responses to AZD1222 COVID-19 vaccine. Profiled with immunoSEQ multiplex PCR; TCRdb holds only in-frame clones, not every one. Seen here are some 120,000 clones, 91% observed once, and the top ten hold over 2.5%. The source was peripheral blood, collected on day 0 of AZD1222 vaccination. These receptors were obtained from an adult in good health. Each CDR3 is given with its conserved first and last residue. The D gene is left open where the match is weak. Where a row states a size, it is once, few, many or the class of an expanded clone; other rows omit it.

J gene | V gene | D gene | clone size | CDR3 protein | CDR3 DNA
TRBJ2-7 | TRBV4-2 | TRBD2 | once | CASSQVRREGYEQYF | TGTGCCAGCAGCCAAGTCCGGCGGGAGGGCTACGAGCAGTACTTC
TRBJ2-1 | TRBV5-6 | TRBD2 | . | CASSSTGTSRGNEQFF | TGTGCCAGCAGCTCGACCGGGACTAGCAGGGGGAATGAGCAGTTCTTC
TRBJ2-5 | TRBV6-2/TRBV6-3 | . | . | CASSYSKGVGETQYF | TGTGCCAGCAGTTACTCGAAAGGGGTTGGGGAGACCCAGTACTTC
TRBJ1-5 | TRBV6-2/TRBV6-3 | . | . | CASSDSRVLSGPQHF | TGTGCCAGCAGTGACTCCAGAGTTTTAAGTGGGCCCCAGCATTTT
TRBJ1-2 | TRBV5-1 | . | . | CASSRDLGNYGYTF | TGCGCCAGCAGCAGGGACCTTGGCAACTATGGCTACACCTTC
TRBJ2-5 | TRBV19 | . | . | CASSIGQARAQYF | TGTGCCAGTAGTATAGGACAGGCAAGGGCCCAGTACTTC
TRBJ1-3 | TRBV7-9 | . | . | CASIPWEGASGNTIYF | TGTGCCAGCATCCCCTGGGAGGGCGCATCTGGAAACACCATATATTTT
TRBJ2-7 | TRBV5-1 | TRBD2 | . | CASSFRSGKAGDRLYF | TGCGCCAGCAGCTTTCGCAGTGGCAAAGCGGGAGACCGCCTGTACTTC
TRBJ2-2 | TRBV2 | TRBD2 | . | CASSGLAGTGELFF | TGTGCCAGCAGTGGGCTAGCGGGCACCGGGGAGCTGTTTTTT
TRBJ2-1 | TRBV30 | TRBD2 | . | CAWSVGGGGEQFF | TGTGCCTGGAGTGTCGGTGGGGGGGGTGAGCAGTTCTTC
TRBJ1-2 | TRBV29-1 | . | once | CSVEVSPRGGHYGYTF | TGCAGCGTTGAAGTGTCCCCGCGGGGGGGGCACTATGGCTACACCTTC
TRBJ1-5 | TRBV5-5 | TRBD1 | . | CASSSPGTGAINQPQHF | TGTGCCAGCAGCTCACCCGGGACAGGGGCCATAAATCAGCCCCAGCATTTT
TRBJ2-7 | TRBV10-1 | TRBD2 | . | CASSERGGRYEQYF | TGCGCCAGCAGTGAGCGGGGAGGGCGGTACGAGCAGTACTTC
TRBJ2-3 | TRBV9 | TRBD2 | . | CASSVAPQRGADTQYF | TGTGCCAGCAGCGTAGCTCCCCAGCGGGGGGCGGATACGCAGTATTTT
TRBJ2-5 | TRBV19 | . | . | CASSMIVGQETQYF | TGTGCCAGTAGTATGATTGTTGGGCAAGAGACCCAGTACTTC
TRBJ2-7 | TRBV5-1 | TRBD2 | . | CASSPSGSWEQYF | TGCGCCAGCAGCCCGAGCGGGAGTTGGGAGCAGTACTTC
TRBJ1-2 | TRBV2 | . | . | CASSDFGVSSYGYTF | TGTGCCAGCAGTGATTTCGGGGTTTCCTCCTACGGCTACACCTTC
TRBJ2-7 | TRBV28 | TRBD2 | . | CASSYRLASHYEQYF | TGTGCCAGCTCTTATAGACTAGCGTCGCACTACGAGCAGTACTTC
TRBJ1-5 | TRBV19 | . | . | CASSADSEISNQPQHF | TGTGCCAGTAGTGCCGACAGCGAGATTAGCAATCAGCCCCAGCATTTT
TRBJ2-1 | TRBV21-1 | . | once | CASSKGGSPSYNEQFF | TGTGCCAGCAGCAAAGGGGGGAGTCCCTCCTACAATGAGCAGTTCTTC
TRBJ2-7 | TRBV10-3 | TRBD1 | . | CAISESTGGYEQYF | TGTGCCATCAGTGAGTCCACAGGGGGCTACGAGCAGTACTTC
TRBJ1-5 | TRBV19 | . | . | CATQPGVNSNQPQHF | TGTGCCACTCAACCCGGGGTAAATAGCAATCAGCCCCAGCATTTT
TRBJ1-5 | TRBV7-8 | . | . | CASSLQGGVWPQHF | TGTGCCAGCAGCTTACAGGGCGGGGTATGGCCCCAGCATTTT
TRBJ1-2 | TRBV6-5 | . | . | CASSSQGWSYGYTF | TGTGCCAGCAGTAGTCAGGGGTGGTCCTATGGCTACACCTTC
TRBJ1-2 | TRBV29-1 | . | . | CSVRTGYGYTF | TGCAGCGTTAGGACGGGGTATGGCTACACCTTC
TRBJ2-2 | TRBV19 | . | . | CASSNPGRRTGELFF | TGTGCCAGTAGTAACCCCGGGAGACGGACCGGGGAGCTGTTTTTT
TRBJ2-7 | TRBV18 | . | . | CASSANRGGEEQYF | TGTGCCAGCTCAGCAAACAGGGGGGGAGAAGAGCAGTACTTC
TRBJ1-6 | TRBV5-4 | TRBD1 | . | CASSLETGGGSPLHF | TGTGCCAGCAGCTTGGAGACAGGGGGCGGCTCACCCCTCCACTTT
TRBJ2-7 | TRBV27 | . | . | CASSVAGTTYEQYF | TGTGCCAGCAGTGTAGCCGGGACCACCTACGAGCAGTACTTC
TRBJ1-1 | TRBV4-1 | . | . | CASSQERGRAEDTEAFF | TGCGCCAGCAGCCAAGAGCGCGGACGGGCGGAGGACACTGAAGCTTTCTTT
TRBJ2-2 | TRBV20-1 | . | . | CSATRRGELFF | TGCAGTGCTACCCGGAGGGGGGAGCTGTTTTTT
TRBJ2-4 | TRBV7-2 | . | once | CASSFSRQNIQYF | TGTGCCAGCAGCTTTTCCCGACAAAACATTCAGTACTTC
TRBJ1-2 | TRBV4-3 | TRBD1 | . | CASSRGGASYGYTF | TGCGCCAGCAGCCGAGGGGGCGCTTCCTATGGCTACACCTTC
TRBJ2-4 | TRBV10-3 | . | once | CAISGRQENIQYF | TGTGCCATCAGTGGTCGACAGGAAAACATTCAGTACTTC
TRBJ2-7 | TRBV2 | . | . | CASRWTVGSYEQYF | TGTGCCAGCAGGTGGACAGTAGGTTCCTACGAGCAGTACTTC
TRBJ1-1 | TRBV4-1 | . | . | CASSQRTSQNTEAFF | TGCGCCAGCAGCCAACGAACTTCCCAGAACACTGAAGCTTTCTTT
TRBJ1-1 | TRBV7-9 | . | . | CASSLWGDTEAFF | TGTGCCAGCAGCTTATGGGGAGACACTGAAGCTTTCTTT
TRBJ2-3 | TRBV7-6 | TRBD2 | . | CASSPVGAGGKDTQYF | TGTGCCAGCAGCCCAGTCGGGGCGGGAGGTAAAGATACGCAGTATTTT
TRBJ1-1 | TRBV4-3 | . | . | CASSQVGGVYTEAFF | TGCGCCAGCAGCCAAGTGGGAGGGGTGTACACTGAAGCTTTCTTT
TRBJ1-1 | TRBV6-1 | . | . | CASSEANSLTEAFF | TGTGCCAGCAGTGAAGCGAACAGTTTAACTGAAGCTTTCTTT
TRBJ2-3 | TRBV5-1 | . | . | CASSFGFRGSTDTQYF | TGCGCCAGCAGCTTTGGATTTAGGGGCAGCACAGATACGCAGTATTTT
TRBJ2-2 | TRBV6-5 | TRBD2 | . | CASSLTGTRSGELFF | TGTGCCAGCAGTTTAACCGGGACTAGGTCCGGGGAGCTGTTTTTT
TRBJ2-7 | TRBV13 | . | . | CASSLGAATYEQYF | TGTGCCAGCAGCTTAGGGGCGGCCACCTACGAGCAGTACTTC
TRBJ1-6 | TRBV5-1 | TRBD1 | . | CASSLDDGDRGGSPLHF | TGCGCCAGCAGCTTGGACGACGGGGACAGGGGAGGTTCACCCCTCCACTTT
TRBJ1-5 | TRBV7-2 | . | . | CASSTSGGAGNQPQHF | TGTGCCAGCAGCACCTCGGGGGGCGCGGGCAATCAGCCCCAGCATTTT
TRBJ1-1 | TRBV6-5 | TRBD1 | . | CASIPDRGSKAFF | TGTGCCAGCATCCCGGACAGGGGGTCAAAAGCTTTCTTT
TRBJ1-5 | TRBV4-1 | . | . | CASSPTGGGNQPQHF | TGCGCCAGCAGCCCCACCGGGGGGGGCAATCAGCCCCAGCATTTT
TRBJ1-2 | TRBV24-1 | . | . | CATSDTDGYTF | TGTGCCACCAGTGATACAGACGGCTACACCTTC
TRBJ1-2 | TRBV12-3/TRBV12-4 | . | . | CASSLLNYGYTF | TGTGCCAGCAGTCTACTTAACTATGGCTACACCTTC
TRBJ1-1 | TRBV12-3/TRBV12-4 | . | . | CASSLKPNTEAFF | TGTGCCAGCAGTTTAAAGCCGAACACTGAAGCTTTCTTT
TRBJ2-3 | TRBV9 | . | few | CASSPGGRGGTDTQYF | TGTGCCAGCAGCCCCGGGGGCAGGGGGGGAACAGATACGCAGTATTTT
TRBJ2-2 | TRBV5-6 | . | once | CASSLAVAGTGGELFF | TGTGCCAGCAGCTTGGCCGTAGCTGGTACCGGCGGGGAGCTGTTTTTT
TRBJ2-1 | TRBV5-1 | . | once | CASRPLSSYNEQFF | TGCGCCAGCAGACCCCTCAGCTCCTACAATGAGCAGTTCTTC
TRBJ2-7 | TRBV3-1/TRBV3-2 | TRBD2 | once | CASSFSGRSEQYF | TGTGCCAGTTCCTTTAGCGGGAGGTCCGAGCAGTACTTC